This passage covers 29 T cell receptor beta chains from one sample sequenced in a study of blood T cell repertoires in COVID-19. The assay was immunoSEQ multiplex PCR, and TCRdb's table has in-frame clones only and misses some. The sample lists about 73,000 clones, around 82% occurring once. The sequenced material came from peripheral blood. These receptor sequences come from a man between 50 and 59 years old with active COVID-19.

The V and J genes are TRBV7-9 and TRBJ2-7; 10 bases are a match to TRBD1. The CDR3 is 15 amino acids. Germline V lookup: CDR1 SEHNR, CDR2 FQNEAQ (reference sequence). V was clipped by 5 bases and J by 7 bases; unmatched bases: 11. In DNA form, the CDR3 reads TGTGCCAGCAGCCGCGACAGGGGGCTCCTAGGGGAGCAGTACTTC. Its translation: CASSRDRGLLGEQYF.

The V gene is TRBV7-2, the J gene TRBJ2-7; 12 positions match TRBD2. Germline CDR1 reads SGHTA; CDR2 reads FQGNSA. After removal of 6 bases from V and 2 bases from J, the junction contained 5 bases not matched to a gene. The CDR3 consists of 15 residues. The CDR3 DNA reads TGTGCCAGCAGTCCACTAGCGGGAGGACCCTACGAGCAGTACTTC. Protein sequence: CASSPLAGGPYEQYF.

This sequence joins TRBV7-9 and TRBJ2-5; 8 bases are a match to TRBD1. The germline CDR1 and CDR2 sequences are SEHNR and FQNEAQ (reference sequence). The CDR3 consists of 15 residues. The V and J ends lost 1 base and 4 bases, in that order; junction bases with no gene match: 5. The CDR3: CASSLGGQATETQYF. CDR3 sequence (DNA): TGTGCCAGCAGCTTAGGGGGACAGGCCACAGAGACCCAGTACTTC. The full variable domain, with the rest looked up from reference TRBV7-9 and TRBJ2-5, is DTGVSQNPRHKITKRGQNVTFRCDPISEHNRLYWYRQTLGQGPEFLTYFQNEAQLEKSRLLSDRFSAERPKGSFSTLEIQRTEQGDSAMYLCASSLGGQATETQYFGPGTRLLVL.

This chain links TRBV6-4 with TRBJ2-1, with 11 bases fitting TRBD2. This CDR3 comprises 17 residues. Germline V gene lookup returns CDR1 MRHNA and CDR2 SNTAGT. J gave up 4 bases and V 6 bases, and 11 bases lay outside the gene matches. CDR3: CASSDTSGRYWYNEQFF. The CDR3 DNA is TGTGCCAGCAGCGATACTAGCGGGAGATATTGGTACAATGAGCAGTTCTTC.

The V gene is TRBV28, the J gene TRBJ2-3, with 11 positions matching TRBD2. Germline V gene data show CDR1 as MDHEN and CDR2 as SYDVKM. V shed 4 bases, J shed 2 bases, and the junction held 5 bases outside the gene matches. This CDR3 spans 16 amino acids. CDR3 region: CASSSRTSGYTDTQYF. The CDR3 DNA follows: TGTGCCAGCAGTTCCCGGACTAGCGGGTACACAGATACGCAGTATTTT.

About this clone itself: Different DNA sequences within this sample yield the same CDR3. The rearrangement links TRBV14 to TRBJ1-1, with a possible D match to TRBD1 (5 bases). Between the trimmed V and J ends, which lost 0 bases and 3 bases, there was a span of 5 bases. This CDR3 has 13 amino acids. Per germline, CDR1 SGHDN and CDR2 FVKESK. CDR3 amino acids: CASSQDRDTEAFF. The CDR3 DNA is TGTGCCAGCAGCCAAGACAGGGACACTGAAGCTTTCTTT.

The chain combines TRBV6-1 with TRBJ1-4; perhaps TRBD1 as D (6 bases). The CDR3 spans 15 residues. The V end lost 2 bases, the J end lost 5 bases, and 12 bases lay between the germline ends. In germline, CDR1 is MNHNS, CDR2 SASEGT. For the CDR3, the DNA is TGTGCCAGCAGTGAATACGCAGGGGTCAATGAAAAACTGTTTTTT. It is translated as CASSEYAGVNEKLFF.

The V call is TRBV7-9, the J call TRBJ1-1, with a tentative D call TRBD1 (6 bases). Looked up from germline, CDR1 is SEHNR and CDR2 is FQNEAQ (reference sequence). Trimming cost V 6 bases and J 0 bases, with 11 bases left between them. This CDR3 is built from 14 residues. The DNA for the CDR3 is TGTGCCAGCAGAGGCACAGGGTTGAACACTGAAGCTTTCTTT. This sequence encodes CASRGTGLNTEAFF.

This clone was observed a single time. V usage is TRBV24-1 and J usage is TRBJ2-1; D perhaps matches TRBD1 (5 bases). V lost 3 bases and J 0 bases, leaving 11 bases between the germline ends. The CDR3 is 16 residues long. Germline V gene data show CDR1 as KGHDR and CDR2 as SFDVKD. For the CDR3, the DNA is TGTGCCACCAGTGATCCAGGGCAGGACTCCTACAATGAGCAGTTCTTC. Its translation: CATSDPGQDSYNEQFF.

This clone was seen a handful of times. The V and J genes are TRBV4-2 and TRBJ1-5; no clear D gene. The CDR3 loop spans 14 amino acids. Trimming left V 0 bases short and J 7 bases short, with 10 bases between. The germline V gene has CDR1 LGHNA and CDR2 YNFKEQ. The CDR3, as DNA: TGTGCCAGCAGCCAAGATCCGGGGAACCAGCCCCAGCATTTT. It specifies CASSQDPGNQPQHF.

The chain carries TRBV2 and TRBJ2-3; no clear D. Trimming took 6 bases from V and 8 from J, leaving 18 bases between them. The germline CDR1 and CDR2 sequences are SNHLY and FYNNEI. The CDR3 has 14 amino acids. CDR3 amino acids: CASRAFGGRGTQYF. In nucleotides, the CDR3 is TGTGCCAGCAGGGCGTTCGGTGGCCGCGGTACGCAGTATTTT.

The chain has TRBV10-3 and TRBJ1-4; 9 nucleotides line up with TRBD1. The trim removed 3 bases at V and 10 bases at J, leaving 6 bases unmatched. This CDR3 has 14 amino acids. Germline CDR1 ENHRY, CDR2 SYGVKD. The CDR3 DNA follows: TGTGCCATCAGTGATGCACAGGGGGCGGGAAAACTGTTTTTT. This encodes CAISDAQGAGKLFF.

The V and J genes are TRBV4-1 and TRBJ2-1; TRBD1 might be the D (6 bases). The CDR3 consists of 17 residues. The V and J ends lost 4 bases and 2 bases respectively, with 18 bases between them. Germline V CDR1 and CDR2: MGHRA, YSYEKL. The CDR3 region has the DNA TGCGCCAGCAGCCCCTCCAGGGGCCGGACGACCTACAATGAGCAGTTCTTC. Amino acid sequence: CASSPSRGRTTYNEQFF.

This chain links TRBV9 with TRBJ2-1; D perhaps matches TRBD2 (5 bases). Trimming took off 4 bases at V and 4 bases at J, with 15 bases between the two ends. The CDR3 is 15 residues long. Germline CDR1 reads SGDLS; CDR2 reads YYNGEE. The CDR3 sequence is CASSSRTGSYNEQFF. The CDR3 nucleotides are TGTGCCAGCAGCTCCCGTACGGGGAGTTACAATGAGCAGTTCTTC.

This chain links TRBV20-1 with TRBJ2-1; 12 bases align to TRBD2. After removal of 3 bases from V and 5 bases from J, the junction contained 5 bases not matched to a gene. The CDR3 totals 15 residues. Looked up from germline, CDR1 is DFQATT and CDR2 is SNEGSKA (reference sequence). CDR3 sequence: CSASLAGGNNNEQFF. DNA of the CDR3: TGCAGTGCTAGTCTAGCGGGAGGGAATAACAATGAGCAGTTCTTC.

This rearrangement joins TRBV4-3 to TRBJ2-1; 7 bases are a match to TRBD2. This CDR3 spans 16 amino acids. Germline V CDR1 and CDR2: LGHNA, YSLEER. Germline trimming cut 2 bases from V and 0 bases from J; bases unmatched to any gene: 4. CDR3 nucleotide sequence: TGCGCCAGCAGCCAATCGCGGGAGAGCTCCTACAATGAGCAGTTCTTC. It specifies CASSQSRESSYNEQFF.

The chain recombines TRBV5-6 with TRBJ2-3; D is uncertain. CDR1 is SGHDT, CDR2 YYEEEE, per germline. Deletions cut 0 bases from V and 2 bases from J, with 7 bases between. CDR3 length: 14 amino acids. The CDR3 region has the DNA TGTGCCAGCAGCTTGGGATACTACACAGATACGCAGTATTTT. Its protein is CASSLGYYTDTQYF.

V and J are TRBV27 and TRBJ1-5; D might be TRBD1 (6 bases). This CDR3 spans 16 amino acids. Between the trimmed V and J ends, which lost 5 bases and 4 bases, there was a span of 18 bases. Germline loops: CDR1 MNHEY, CDR2 SMNVEV (reference sequence). The CDR3 is CASSKIQGMTNQPQHF. The CDR3, as DNA: TGTGCCAGCAGTAAAATACAGGGAATGACGAATCAGCCCCAGCATTTT.

The chain carries TRBV7-2 and TRBJ2-5; 14 bases fit TRBD2. The CDR3 totals 17 residues. The germline CDR1 and CDR2 sequences are SGHTA and FQGNSA. Trimming cost V 4 bases and J 5 bases; bases outside gene matches: 9. CDR3 nucleotide sequence: TGTGCCAGCAGCTCGGGACTAGCGGGAGCCCGAGGGGAGACCCAGTACTTC. Protein: CASSSGLAGARGETQYF.

The chain combines TRBV9 with TRBJ2-3, with TRBD2 identical over 9 bases. The trim removed 0 bases at V and 2 bases at J, leaving 1 base unmatched. The CDR3 has 15 amino acids. CDR1 SGDLS and CDR2 YYNGEE come from the germline V gene. The CDR3 is CASSVGGGATDTQYF. In DNA form, the CDR3 reads TGTGCCAGCAGCGTAGGCGGGGGGGCCACAGATACGCAGTATTTT.

The V and J genes are TRBV30 and TRBJ2-7, with a tentative D call TRBD2 (6 bases). The CDR3 is made up of 13 amino acids. Germline CDR1 and CDR2: GTSNPN and SVGIG (reference sequence). The germline V and J ends were trimmed by 5 bases and 5 bases, with 16 bases remaining between them. The CDR3 region is CAWAMGLSDEQYF. The CDR3 DNA is TGTGCCTGGGCTATGGGACTTAGTGACGAGCAGTACTTC.

This chain joins TRBV9 and TRBJ2-2; 10 positions agree with TRBD1. CDR1 SGDLS and CDR2 YYNGEE come from the germline V gene. The CDR3 is 17 amino acids. After removal of 4 bases from V and 6 bases from J, the junction contained 12 bases not matched to a gene. The CDR3, as DNA: TGTGCCAGCAGCTCCCCCGGACAGGGGGAGTGGGCCGGGGAGCTGTTTTTT. Amino acids: CASSSPGQGEWAGELFF. Drawing the rest from reference TRBV9 and TRBJ2-2, the complete variable domain is DSGVTQTPKHLITATGQRVTLRCSPRSGDLSVYWYQQSLDQGLQFLIQYYNGEERAKGNILERFSAQQFPDLHSELNLSSLELGDSALYFCASSSPGQGEWAGELFFGEGSRLTVL.

The chain carries TRBV7-9 and TRBJ2-2; tentative D call: TRBD1 (6 bases). The germline V and J ends were trimmed by 2 bases and 4 bases, with 11 bases remaining between them. The CDR3 runs to 15 residues. Germline CDR1 and CDR2: SEHNR and FQNEAQ (reference sequence). This chain's CDR3 is CASSLQQGSTGELFF. The CDR3 DNA reads TGTGCCAGCAGCTTACAACAGGGTAGCACCGGGGAGCTGTTTTTT.

The chain has TRBV3-1 (or the pseudogene TRBV3-2) and TRBJ1-2; D uncertain. Germline CDR1 and CDR2: LGHDT and YNNKEL (reference sequence). Trimming removed 0 bases at V and 8 bases at J, with 7 bases between. The CDR3 has 12 amino acids. The CDR3 reads CASSQEGRGYTF. The DNA of the CDR3 is TGTGCCAGCAGCCAAGAGGGCAGGGGCTACACCTTC.

CDR3 loop: CASSRGDSYEQYF. The CDR3 DNA reads as TGTGCCAGCAGTAGAGGGGACAGCTACGAGCAGTACTTC. The chain uses TRBV28 and TRBJ2-7; 7 positions agree with TRBD1. V lost 5 bases and J lost 3; bases outside the gene matches: 4. This CDR3 contains 13 residues. CDR1 and CDR2 (germline): MDHEN, SYDVKM.

This rearrangement joins TRBV5-4 to TRBJ1-2, with 8 bases that match TRBD1. The CDR3 runs 15 residues. Germline CDR1 is SGHNT and CDR2 is YYREEE (reference sequence). J gave up 3 bases and V 0 bases, and 4 bases lay outside the gene matches. DNA of the CDR3: TGTGCCAGCAGCTTGGCAACGACAGGGGACTATGGCTACACCTTC. Amino acid sequence: CASSLATTGDYGYTF.

The DNA for the CDR3 is TGTGCCAGCAGTGAAGGACAGGCTAATTTCTATAATTCACCCCTCCACTTT. Protein product: CASSEGQANFYNSPLHF. V is TRBV6-1 and J is TRBJ1-6, with D tentatively TRBD1 (6 bases). Germline CDR1 and CDR2: MNHNS and SASEGT. The CDR3 length is 17 residues. V gave up 1 base and J gave up 3 bases, with 13 bases separating them.

This clone was detected only a few times. V is TRBV11-3 and J is TRBJ2-3, with no clear D. Trimming took 1 base from V and 4 from J, leaving 6 bases between them. Germline V gives CDR1 SGHNT, CDR2 YENEEA. The CDR3 runs to 13 residues. Here the CDR3 reads CASSLGSADTQYF. The CDR3 coding sequence is TGTGCCAGCAGCTTAGGGTCGGCAGATACGCAGTATTTT.

The chain uses TRBV25-1 and TRBJ2-5; 7 bases agree with TRBD1. Trimming at V came to 3 bases and at J to 5 bases, leaving 6 bases not matched to a gene. The germline V gene has CDR1 MGHDK and CDR2 SYGVNS. The CDR3 is 14 residues long. The DNA of the CDR3 is TGTGCCAGCAGTGAGTCGGGACAGTCGGAGACCCAGTACTTC. This codes for CASSESGQSETQYF. Combining the CDR3 with reference TRBV25-1 and TRBJ2-5 gives the whole variable domain EADIYQTPRYLVIGTGKKITLECSQTMGHDKMYWYQQDPGMELHLIHYSYGVNSTEKGDLSSESTVSRIRTEHFPLTLESARPSHTSQYLCASSESGQSETQYFGPGTRLLVL.